This T cell receptor beta chain derives from a study of CXCR3-negative and CXCR3-positive naive CD8 T cells. Study-level results: Diversity proved comparably high across both naive subsets and much lower in memory CD8+ cells. TRBV-TRBJ usage was alike in naive CXCR3-negative and CXCR3-positive cells but differed in memory cells. Naive subsets expressed similar surface CD5; TRB CDR3 features served to infer TCR strength. A higher hydrophobicity marked the TRB CDR3s of CXCR3-positive naive cells versus CXCR3-negative naive cells.

On this clonotype itself: No antigen is known for it.

By phenotype, naive CD8+ T cells were CD45RO-CCR7+CD27+CD95-. The authors prepared UMI-labeled TRB cDNA libraries by 5' RACE. TCRdb re-analyzed the 5' RACE reads; it lists each CDR3 protein once, without DNA. The listing contains around 110,000 distinct CDR3 sequences. Sequences were obtained from naive CXCR3+ CD8+ T cells from blood. As to subset: CD45RO-CCR7+CD27+CD95- naive CD8+ T cells expressing CXCR3 (TNR3+). This TCR was recovered from a human donor in good health. Some clones in this sample may be carry-over from other donors' samples.

The CDR3 sequence: CASSLTGTSDWDGELFF. The rearrangement joins TRBV5-1 to TRBJ2-2; TCRdb's assignment of TRBD2 cannot be checked, as there is no DNA. The CDR3 is made up of 17 amino acids. Germline V CDR1 and CDR2: SGHRS, YFSETQ. The full variable domain, rest sourced from reference TRBV5-1 and TRBJ2-2, is KAGVTQTPRYLIKTRGQQVTLSCSPISGHRSVSWYQQTPGQGLQFLFEYFSETQRNKGNFPGRFSGRQFSNSRSEMNVSTLELGDSALYLCASSLTGTSDWDGELFFGEGSRLTVL.